These T cell receptor beta chains were read from a single sample in a study of T cell changes during pregnancy in multiple sclerosis. Sequenced by immunoSEQ multiplex PCR; TCRdb stores in-frame clones only, minus some. The data show around 35,000 clones, with 90% seen just once and under 6% held by the top ten. This specimen was CD8+ T cells from peripheral blood mononuclear cells, taken after pregnancy. These receptors were taken from a female donor with multiple sclerosis, enrolled in a pregnancy study. CDR3s include the opening cysteine and the closing phenylalanine or tryptophan. A D gene is named only where the DNA matches it firmly. The size field is filled for only some rows; it gives once, few, many or a size class.

J	size	D	V	DNA	CDR3
TRBJ2-1	-	TRBD2	TRBV13	TGTGCCAGCAGCTTTAGCGGGGGGGCTTACAATGAGCAGTTCTTC	CASSFSGGAYNEQFF
TRBJ2-7	-	TRBD1	TRBV12-5	TGTGCTAGTGGTTGGGGACCAGGACAGGGGGCACGGGAGCAGTACTTC	CASGWGPGQGAREQYF
TRBJ2-5	medium-sized	TRBD2	TRBV7-2	TGTGCCAGCAGCTTATGGGGGGGGGAGACCCAGTACTTC	CASSLWGGETQYF
TRBJ2-1	once	TRBD2	TRBV15	TGTGCCACCAGCAGAGGCCGGACTAGCGGGGGTCCCAATGAGCAGTTCTTC	CATSRGRTSGGPNEQFF
TRBJ2-5	-	TRBD2	TRBV13	TGTGCCAGCAGCTTGGGGTCTAGCGGGGGAGGAGAGACCCAGTACTTC	CASSLGSSGGGETQYF
TRBJ2-1	-	TRBD1	TRBV29-1	TGCAGCGTTTTCGAGACAGGGGTCATCAATGAGCAGTTCTTC	CSVFETGVINEQFF
TRBJ1-1	-	TRBD1	TRBV2	TGTGCCACCATGACAGGGGCTGGGAACACTGAAGCTTTCTTT	CATMTGAGNTEAFF
TRBJ2-7	once	-	TRBV5-8	TGTGCCAGCAGCTTGGGACAGAACTCCTACGAGCAGTACTTC	CASSLGQNSYEQYF
TRBJ2-5	-	-	TRBV15	TGTGCCACCGGGGGCGCCGGGAAAGAGACCCAGTACTTC	CATGGAGKETQYF
TRBJ1-1	-	-	TRBV15	TGTGCCACCAGTACAACCCGGGGCACTGAAGCTTTCTTT	CATSTTRGTEAFF
TRBJ2-7	-	TRBD1	TRBV19	TGTGCCAGTAGCCCGACAGGGTTATCCTACGAGCAGTACTTC	CASSPTGLSYEQYF
TRBJ2-3	-	TRBD1	TRBV4-3	TGCGCCAGCAGCCAAGGGATGGGGACAGTCCGCACAGATACGCAGTATTTT	CASSQGMGTVRTDTQYF
TRBJ2-7	-	-	TRBV27	TGTGCCAGCAGTCCCCTGGGACTTTCCTACGAGCAGTACTTC	CASSPLGLSYEQYF
TRBJ1-5	-	TRBD1	TRBV6-5	TGTGCCAGCAGCCAGGACAGGCTGTTATTTCCCCAGCATTTT	CASSQDRLLFPQHF
TRBJ2-7	-	-	TRBV7-7	TGTGCCAGCAGCTTAGGCTACGGTAGCGAGCAGTACTTC	CASSLGYGSEQYF
TRBJ2-1	-	-	TRBV9	TGTGCCAGCAGCCCCTCCGCGGGGAGGAATGAGCAGTTCTTC	CASSPSAGRNEQFF
TRBJ1-1	-	-	TRBV5-6	TGTGCCAGCAGCTTTTCCGCTGAAGCTTTCTTT	CASSFSAEAFF
TRBJ2-7	-	-	TRBV5-4	TGTGCCAGCAGCCCGGAAGCAGGGTCGAGCTCCTACGAGCAGTACTTC	CASSPEAGSSSYEQYF
TRBJ2-5	-	-	TRBV7-7	TGTGCCAGCAGCTCGGTAGAGAGGTTGGAGACCCAGTACTTC	CASSSVERLETQYF
TRBJ2-1	once	TRBD2	TRBV13	TGTGCCAGCAGCTTAGGCCTGGCGGGGGGGGACAATGAGCAGTTCTTC	CASSLGLAGGDNEQFF
TRBJ2-5	-	-	TRBV15	TGTGCCACCAGCAGACCAGGGGCGGACCCGACCCAGTACTTC	CATSRPGADPTQYF
TRBJ1-6	few	TRBD1	TRBV2	TGTGCCAGCAGTTCGACAGGGATAGGTAATTCACCCCTCCACTTT	CASSSTGIGNSPLHF
TRBJ2-5	-	TRBD1	TRBV27	TGTGCCAGCAGTCCCTGGACAGGGGATCAAGAGACCCAGTACTTC	CASSPWTGDQETQYF
TRBJ1-2	-	TRBD1	TRBV29-1	TGCAGCGTTTGGACAGGGGGTAACTATGGCTACACCTTC	CSVWTGGNYGYTF
TRBJ1-3	-	-	TRBV21-1	TGTGCCAGCAGCAAAGAGAAGGGGGTACGAAGAAACACCATATATTTT	CASSKEKGVRRNTIYF
TRBJ2-7	-	TRBD1	TRBV4-3	TGCGCCAGCAGCCCTGGGACAGGGAAATACGAGCAGTACTTC	CASSPGTGKYEQYF
TRBJ1-1	-	-	TRBV10-3	TGTGCCATCAGTGGGGCCAACATGAACACTGAAGCTTTCTTT	CAISGANMNTEAFF
TRBJ2-7	once	TRBD1	TRBV9	TGTGCCAGCAGCGTCACCACAGGGGGCTTGGACGAGCAGTACTTC	CASSVTTGGLDEQYF
TRBJ1-6	-	-	TRBV6-1	TGTGCCAGCAGTGTTTCAGGGAATAATTCACCCCTCCACTTT	CASSVSGNNSPLHF
TRBJ1-1	-	-	TRBV19	TGTGCCAGTAGTATGCAGGGATGGGGCACTGAAGCTTTCTTT	CASSMQGWGTEAFF
TRBJ2-2	few	-	TRBV7-9	TGTGCCAGCAGCTCTAGGGGCGGGGAGCTGTTTTTT	CASSSRGGELFF
TRBJ2-1	once	TRBD2	TRBV5-1	TGCGCCAGCAGCTTGGGAGGGTTCGGACTAGCCGTCTACAATGAGCAGTTCTTC	CASSLGGFGLAVYNEQFF
TRBJ1-1	-	-	TRBV19	TGTGCCAGTAGTATTGGGGGGGAAAGTTACACTGAAGCTTTCTTT	CASSIGGESYTEAFF
TRBJ1-1	-	TRBD1	TRBV13	TGTGCCAGCAGCCCTGGGACAGGGGAAGCTTTCTTT	CASSPGTGEAFF
TRBJ2-2	-	-	TRBV30	TGTGCCTGGAGTGCCATGACTCACACCGGGGAGCTGTTTTTT	CAWSAMTHTGELFF
TRBJ2-5	-	TRBD2	TRBV6-1	TGTGCCAGCAGTCGACTAGCGGGGTCAGGAGAGACCCAGTACTTC	CASSRLAGSGETQYF
TRBJ2-1	-	TRBD2	TRBV27	TGTGCCAGCAGTTCAGGACTAGCGGGGGGGCCCGGCGATGAGCAGTTCTTC	CASSSGLAGGPGDEQFF
TRBJ2-7	-	-	TRBV4-1	TGCGCCAGCAGCCAAGCGGCCCGGGGGGCTCCCTACGAGCAGTACTTC	CASSQAARGAPYEQYF
TRBJ2-7	-	TRBD2	TRBV15	TGTGCCACCAGCGGTCCTAGCGGGGGGGCCTACGAGCAGTACTTC	CATSGPSGGAYEQYF
TRBJ1-1	-	TRBD1	TRBV5-6	TGTGCCTGTGCTAGGGGGCGCACTGAAGCTTTCTTT	CACARGRTEAFF
TRBJ1-6	few	-	TRBV2	TGTGCCAGCGCCCCAGGCCCACCCCTCCACTTT	CASAPGPPLHF
TRBJ1-2	-	-	TRBV10-3	TGTGCCATCAGTGATCAGGGAATCCAGTTTTCTAACTATGGCTACACCTTC	CAISDQGIQFSNYGYTF
TRBJ2-1	-	TRBD2	TRBV7-3	TGTGCCAGCAGCCTGACGAGCGGGGGGGCCAACAATGAGCAGTTCTTC	CASSLTSGGANNEQFF
TRBJ2-3	once	-	TRBV6-4	TGTGCCAGCAGTGACTCGGGGGGTGGCGGGTCGGATACGCAGTATTTT	CASSDSGGGGSDTQYF
TRBJ1-1	once	TRBD1	TRBV6-5	TGTGCCAGCAGTCTGACAGGGGGCACCGAAGCTTTCTTT	CASSLTGGTEAFF
TRBJ1-2	-	-	TRBV21-1	TGTGCCAGCAGCAGCAGACAGTTAATACCTGGCTACACCTTC	CASSSRQLIPGYTF
TRBJ1-5	-	-	TRBV9	TGTGCCAGCAGCGCGGGGGAGGCTCAGCCCCAGCATTTT	CASSAGEAQPQHF
TRBJ1-2	-	-	TRBV7-3	TGTGCCAGCAGCCCATATCCAGGGGAGACCCACTATGGCTACACCTTC	CASSPYPGETHYGYTF
TRBJ2-1	-	TRBD2	TRBV4-3	TGCGCCAGCAGCCAAGATCGGGTTCTAGGGCGGGGGGCCGCATCAAGGCAGTTCTTC	CASSQDRVLGRGAASRQFF
TRBJ1-5	-	-	TRBV28	TGTGCCAGCAGTTCGGGAGGGGGGCGACAGCCCCAGCATTTT	CASSSGGGRQPQHF
TRBJ2-1	-	TRBD2	TRBV29-1	TGCAGCGTACTAGCGGTCTACAATGAGCAGTTCTTC	CSVLAVYNEQFF
TRBJ2-7	-	-	TRBV15	TGTGCCACCAGCAGAGTCGGGGGAGTAGGCGAGCAGTACTTC	CATSRVGGVGEQYF
TRBJ2-1	-	TRBD1	TRBV9	TGTGCCAGCACCCTACAACAGGGGCCCTACAATGAGCAGTTCTTC	CASTLQQGPYNEQFF
TRBJ1-2	-	-	TRBV6-4	TGTGCCAGCAGTGACTCGGGCTCGGGAGTCTATGGCTACACCTTC	CASSDSGSGVYGYTF
TRBJ2-7	-	-	TRBV7-2	TGTGCCAGCAGCTTAACTAGCTCCCTTACCTACGAGCAGTACTTC	CASSLTSSLTYEQYF
TRBJ1-1	-	-	TRBV5-1	TGCGCCAGCAGCCTACTAGGGGGGAACACTGAAGCTTTCTTT	CASSLLGGNTEAFF
TRBJ2-7	-	TRBD2	TRBV4-3	TGCGCCAGCACTTCCGGACTAGCGGGAGTATACGAGCAGTACTTC	CASTSGLAGVYEQYF